This T cell receptor (beta chain) emerged from a study of T cell responses to AZD1222 COVID-19 vaccine. TCRdb's copy holds only in-frame clones and misses some; the assay was immunoSEQ multiplex PCR. Of some 100,000 clones in the sample, 92% were seen once. The germline CDR1 and CDR2 sequences are SNHLY and FYNNEI. The CDR3 runs 15 residues. Trimming cost V 9 bases and J 0 bases; bases outside gene matches: 8. Sequencing used peripheral blood, obtained 28 days after the second AZD1222 dose. This chain connects TRBV2 to TRBJ2-3, with 8 bases lining up with TRBD1. This TCR came from an adult who received the AZD1222 COVID-19 vaccine. The CDR3 nucleotides read TGTGCCAGTAGGGTGCAGGGGGCTAGCACAGATACGCAGTATTTT. Amino acids: CASRVQGASTDTQYF.